This T cell receptor (beta chain) was obtained from a study of somatic mutations in cytotoxic T cells in rheumatoid arthritis. At the level of the study: Among the T-cell populations stained with V beta antibodies, some were separated by flow sorting at nearly 100% purity, including V beta1+ cells whose TCRB was sequenced.

Germline V gene sequence: CDR1 SGDLS, CDR2 YYNGEE. J was trimmed by 0 bases and V by 0 bases; bases with no gene match: 3. The CDR3 totals 17 residues. Repertoires were generated with immunoSEQ multiplex PCR, while TCRdb's copy carries only in-frame clones and drops some. This table has roughly 17,000 clones, about 85% appearing once. The study, taken as a whole, reports: The top CD8+ clone topped 20% of CD8+ cells in about an eighth of the roughly 60 patients. Clonality of CD8+ cells rose with age in rheumatoid arthritis patients but not healthy controls.

To note about this clone: Its antigen is unknown.

Sequenced material: CD8+ T cells sorted from blood. The source of this sequence is a woman aged 40-49 years with rheumatoid arthritis. This sequence joins TRBV9 and TRBJ2-3; 11 nucleotides line up with TRBD2. The CDR3 loop reads CASSVELAGASTDTQYF. The CDR3 DNA sequence: TGTGCCAGCAGCGTAGAACTAGCGGGGGCTAGCACAGATACGCAGTATTTT.